A selection of T cell receptor beta chains follows, all from one sample in a study of cytomegalovirus exposure and HLA in healthy donors. Repertoires were generated with immunoSEQ multiplex PCR, while TCRdb's copy carries only in-frame clones and drops some. The table shows around 160,000 clones, with approximately 80% occurring only once. Material for sequencing was PBMCs. The receptors come from a woman between 18 and 29 years old in good health and CMV-seronegative. Each CDR3 is given with its conserved first and last residue. Fields, in order: J gene, V gene, clone size, D gene, CDR3 DNA, CDR3 protein. D genes are given only for firm matches. Size is stated for part of the rows, as once, few or many counts, or as a class when the clone is expanded.

TRBJ2-3,TRBV27,once,TRBD1,TGTGCCAGCGCCCTCAGGGGGAGAGATACGCAGTATTTT,CASALRGRDTQYF
TRBJ1-1,TRBV2,-,-,TGTGCCAGCAGCGCGAGGGATCAACCTTTCTTT,CASSARDQPFF
TRBJ1-5,TRBV19,-,-,TGTGCCAGTAGAACAACAGGGATTTTTCAGCCCCAGCATTTT,CASRTTGIFQPQHF
TRBJ2-7,TRBV5-6,-,TRBD2,TGTGCCAGCAGCTTCATTAGCGGGAAGTACGAGCAGTACTTC,CASSFISGKYEQYF
TRBJ1-1,TRBV10-2,-,-,TGCGCCAGCAGTGAGCAGGGAGGGACTGAAGCTTTCTTT,CASSEQGGTEAFF
TRBJ2-7,TRBV28,-,TRBD1,TGTGCCAGCAGTTTTTCCCCGGGACAGGGGGGCGAGCAGTACTTC,CASSFSPGQGGEQYF
TRBJ2-7,TRBV25-1,-,-,TGTGCCAGCAGTGACTCCATGTCCGGGTACGAGCAGTACTTC,CASSDSMSGYEQYF
TRBJ1-1,TRBV6-1,-,-,TGTGCCAGCAAGTTTACTGGGGGGGGTGACACTGAAGCTTTCTTT,CASKFTGGGDTEAFF
TRBJ2-5,TRBV9,-,TRBD2,TGTGCCAGCAGCGTAGCTTTCCAGCGGGGGGGCCGTGAGACCCAGTACTTC,CASSVAFQRGGRETQYF
TRBJ1-1,TRBV10-3,-,-,TGTGCCACCCGGGGTCCGGCAACGACTGAAGCTTTCTTT,CATRGPATTEAFF
TRBJ1-1,TRBV6-1,-,-,TGTGCCAGCAGTGTTCGGGGTGGGAACACTGAAGCTTTCTTT,CASSVRGGNTEAFF
TRBJ1-1,TRBV2,-,-,TGTGCCAGCAGCCTGACAGGGAACACTGAAGCTTTCTTT,CASSLTGNTEAFF
TRBJ1-4,TRBV6-1,-,TRBD1,TGTGCCAGCAGTACCCGGGGCAGGGGGCCTGAAAAACTGTTTTTT,CASSTRGRGPEKLFF
TRBJ1-1,TRBV28,-,-,TGTGCCAGCAGTTCCATCCCGACTAGGCTGAACACTGAAGCTTTCTTT,CASSSIPTRLNTEAFF
TRBJ1-3,TRBV5-5,-,-,TGTGCCAGCAGCTTTGGTGACTCAGCATATTCTGGAAACACCATATATTTT,CASSFGDSAYSGNTIYF
TRBJ1-1,TRBV6-5,-,TRBD1,TGTGCCAGCAGTTTAAATGGACAGGTAAACACTGAAGCTTTCTTT,CASSLNGQVNTEAFF
TRBJ2-3,TRBV2,once,-,TGTGCCAGCCATCGGGTCTCAGATACGCAGTATTTT,CASHRVSDTQYF
TRBJ2-7,TRBV6-5,-,TRBD1,TGTGCCAGCAGTCCCCCGGGACAGTTATACGAGCAGTACTTC,CASSPPGQLYEQYF
TRBJ2-7,TRBV7-9,-,TRBD2,TGTGCCAGCAGCTTAGCAGTGACTAGCGGCGAGCAGTACTTC,CASSLAVTSGEQYF
TRBJ1-2,TRBV27,-,-,TGTGCCAGCGGATTACAGGGTCGGCATGGCTACACCTTC,CASGLQGRHGYTF
TRBJ2-2,TRBV5-5,-,TRBD1,TGTGCCAGCAGCTTTGGAGTCAGACAGGGTCCTACGGGCACCGGGGAGCTGTTTTTT,CASSFGVRQGPTGTGELFF
TRBJ1-1,TRBV7-9,-,TRBD1,TGTGCCAGCAGCCATAGGACAGGCGGGCGAGCTTTCTTT,CASSHRTGGRAFF
TRBJ2-7,TRBV28,-,TRBD2,TGTGCCAGCAGTTTACTAGCGGGGGGGCCTCACGAGCAGTACTTC,CASSLLAGGPHEQYF
TRBJ1-1,TRBV7-9,-,TRBD1,TGTGCCAGCAGTTTTAGCGGCTCAGGGGGCACTGAAGCTTTCTTT,CASSFSGSGGTEAFF
TRBJ1-2,TRBV6-5,-,TRBD1,TGTGCCAGCAGCCCAGGACAGGGTCGAATCTACACCTTC,CASSPGQGRIYTF
TRBJ1-2,TRBV2,-,-,TGTGCCAGCAGAGAACAGACTAACTATGGCTACACCTTC,CASREQTNYGYTF
TRBJ1-4,TRBV27,-,-,TGTGCCAGCAGTTTATCGGCGGGGGGAGAAAAACTGTTTTTT,CASSLSAGGEKLFF
TRBJ1-6,TRBV15,-,-,TGTGCCACCCATCCATCCTCCTATAATTCACCCCTCCACTTT,CATHPSSYNSPLHF
TRBJ2-7,TRBV4-1,-,TRBD1,TGCGCCAGCAGCCAAGGGGACAGGGGCTACGAGCAGTACTTC,CASSQGDRGYEQYF
TRBJ1-3,TRBV5-1,-,-,TGCGCCAGCAGCTTGGACGGGGACTCTGGAAACACCATATATTTT,CASSLDGDSGNTIYF
TRBJ1-4,TRBV11-2,-,-,TGTGCCAGCAGCTTAGCCGGGGGTGGGGAAAAACTGTTTTTT,CASSLAGGGEKLFF
TRBJ1-1,TRBV19,-,-,TGTGCCAGTACCACCCAGTCGGGGACTGAAGCTTTCTTT,CASTTQSGTEAFF
TRBJ1-2,TRBV4-2,-,-,TGTGCCAGCAGCCAAGATCCAGGGAGGGAGGTTCGGGGCTACACCTTC,CASSQDPGREVRGYTF
TRBJ2-7,TRBV28,-,TRBD1,TGTGCCAGCAGTACCGGGACAGGACTCGAGCAGTACTTC,CASSTGTGLEQYF
TRBJ1-4,TRBV5-1,-,TRBD1,TGCGCCAGCAGTCCGACAGGGGCGGCTTGGGAAAAACTGTTTTTT,CASSPTGAAWEKLFF
TRBJ1-2,TRBV30,-,-,TGTGCCTGGAGGTTTACAGCCACTAACTATGGCTACACCTTC,CAWRFTATNYGYTF
TRBJ1-5,TRBV28,-,TRBD1,TGTGCCAGCATCGGCAGGGGGCGGGAACAGCCCCAGCATTTT,CASIGRGREQPQHF
TRBJ1-5,TRBV19,few,TRBD1,TGTGCCAGTAATACCGGGACAGGGGCTCGACAGCCCCAGCATTTT,CASNTGTGARQPQHF
TRBJ2-1,TRBV4-1,once,TRBD2,TGCGCCAGCAGCTCGACGGGACTAGCGGGGATCCATGAGCAGTTCTTC,CASSSTGLAGIHEQFF
TRBJ1-1,TRBV7-9,-,-,TGTGCCAGCAGCTTAGTAGGCACCGGTCGGGGGGCGCGTGAAGCTTTCTTT,CASSLVGTGRGAREAFF
TRBJ2-1,TRBV5-6,-,TRBD2,TGTGCCAGCAGCCTGACCTGGGAGGGGTCCCATGAGCAGTTCTTC,CASSLTWEGSHEQFF
TRBJ1-1,TRBV30,-,-,TGTGCCTGGAGTCGAACTTCGAACACTGAAGCTTTCTTT,CAWSRTSNTEAFF
TRBJ1-2,TRBV30,once,-,TGTGCCTGGAGTGAGAGGCAGGGTGACGGCTACACCTTC,CAWSERQGDGYTF
TRBJ2-3,TRBV4-1,-,-,TGCGCCAGCAGCCCCGAGGGAGTAGCGGAACACACAGATACGCAGTATTTT,CASSPEGVAEHTDTQYF
TRBJ1-1,TRBV4-1,-,TRBD1,TGCGCCAGCAGCCGGGGACAGGGGGCATCTGAAGCTTTCTTT,CASSRGQGASEAFF
TRBJ1-1,TRBV12-5,-,-,TGTGCTAGTGGTTTGACACCCGCTGAAGCTTTCTTT,CASGLTPAEAFF
TRBJ1-1,TRBV29-1,-,TRBD1,TGCAGCGCCGGCAGCTCAGGGGGAAGCACTGAAGCTTTCTTT,CSAGSSGGSTEAFF
TRBJ1-3,TRBV2,-,-,TGTGCCAGCAGAGTTGCGGGGACTGGAAACACCATATATTTT,CASRVAGTGNTIYF
TRBJ2-1,TRBV10-3,once,TRBD1,TGTGCCATCAGCGTGACAGGGTTAGGCAATGAGCAGTTCTTC,CAISVTGLGNEQFF
TRBJ2-7,TRBV6-1,-,TRBD1,TGTGCCAGCAAACTTACAGGGGGAACGGAGCAGTACTTC,CASKLTGGTEQYF
TRBJ1-1,TRBV6-5,-,TRBD1,TGTGCCACCCAGATAGACAGGGCTACTGAAGCTTTCTTT,CATQIDRATEAFF
TRBJ1-1,TRBV18,-,TRBD1,TGTGCCAGCTCACCGACAGGGGGGAACACTGAAGCTTTCTTT,CASSPTGGNTEAFF
TRBJ2-1,TRBV4-1,-,-,TGCGCCAGCAGCCAAGATCAAATCCGGGCGGGGCCTCACAATGAGCAGTTCTTC,CASSQDQIRAGPHNEQFF
TRBJ1-1,TRBV10-3,-,TRBD1,TGTGCCATCAGACCCAACAGGGGGGAGAACACTGAAGCTTTCTTT,CAIRPNRGENTEAFF
TRBJ1-5,TRBV6-5,-,-,TGTGCCAGCAGTGAAGCGAACAATCAGCCCCAGCATTTT,CASSEANNQPQHF